This T cell receptor (beta chain) originates from a study of T cell responses to AZD1222 COVID-19 vaccine. Generated by immunoSEQ multiplex PCR, the TCRdb table keeps only in-frame clones and is missing some. The sample contains some 150,000 clones, 75% to 90% of which appear only once. Sequencing used peripheral blood, obtained after recovery from COVID-19. The receptor's source is an adult who had recovered from COVID-19.

For the CDR3, the DNA is TGCAGCGTTTATCAGGGAGGAACTGAAGCTTTCTTT. This encodes CSVYQGGTEAFF. The rearrangement uses TRBV29-1 and TRBJ1-1, with D maybe TRBD1 (5 bases). The CDR3 contains 12 residues. V lost 5 bases and J 5 bases, leaving 12 bases between the germline ends. The germline gives CDR1 SQVTM, CDR2 ANQGSEA.